Presented here are 4 T cell receptor beta chains from one specimen sequenced in a study of T cells in Graves' hyperthyroidism and ophthalmopathy. Amplification of TCR beta CDR3 regions used RNA as the template. An initial round of RT-PCR targeting the TCR CDR3 relied on the HTBI primer set. TCRdb processed the multiplex PCR reads anew with MiXCR; each CDR3 protein has one entry. The table records around 300,000 distinct CDR3 sequences, about 14% of them present only once. Sequencing was carried out using blood. Receptors originate from a woman in her 30s with Graves' hyperthyroidism that later progressed to Graves' ophthalmopathy.

In this sample, this clonotype turned up many times. The chain joins TRBV28 to TRBJ2-1, with TRBD2 matching over 12 bases. Germline-derived CDR1 and CDR2 are MDHEN and SYDVKM. The CDR3 runs to 18 residues. Germline trimming cut 7 bases from V and 0 bases from J; bases unmatched to any gene: 10. This CDR3 is CASKTFGTSGPSYNEQFF. For the CDR3, the DNA is TGTGCCAGCAAAACCTTCGGGACTAGCGGGCCCTCCTACAATGAGCAGTTCTTC.

Ten or more counts support this clonotype. The chain carries TRBV5-6 and TRBJ2-1; unclear D gene. This CDR3 is 12 amino acids long. The germline V and J ends were trimmed by 4 bases and 8 bases, with 10 bases remaining between them. CDR1 is SGHDT and CDR2 is YYEEEE in the germline V gene. CDR3 sequence (DNA): TGTGCCAGCAGCACGGACCTCGATGAGCAGTTCTTC. Protein sequence: CASSTDLDEQFF.

Written as DNA, the CDR3 is TGTGCCAGCAGCCAGACAGGTCTTGCTAACTATGGCTACACCTTC. Encoded protein: CASSQTGLANYGYTF. The chain carries TRBV7-9 and TRBJ1-2; tentatively, D is TRBD1 (6 bases). V lost 5 bases and J lost 0, with 13 bases in between. This CDR3 comprises 15 residues. CDR1 and CDR2 from the germline V gene are SEHNR and FQNEAQ (reference sequence). The full variable domain, in which reference TRBV7-9 and TRBJ1-2 provide the parts outside the CDR3, is DTGVSQNPRHKITKRGQNVTFRCDPISEHNRLYWYRQTLGQGPEFLTYFQNEAQLEKSRLLSDRFSAERPKGSFSTLEIQRTEQGDSAMYLCASSQTGLANYGYTFGSGTRLTVV.

This clonotype was seen repeatedly, ten times or more. The chain couples TRBV28 to TRBJ2-1, with TRBD2 as a possible D gene (5 bases). The V gene lost 6 bases and the J gene lost 9 bases, with 18 bases spanning the gap. The CDR3 has 14 amino acids. Germline V CDR1 and CDR2: MDHEN, SYDVKM. In DNA, the CDR3 is TGTGCCAGCAGCCCGTTCGGGTTTCGGGGTGAGCAGTTCTTC. Translation: CASSPFGFRGEQFF.